This T cell receptor beta chain was obtained from a study of CD8 T cells in ankylosing spondylitis. The V gene's germline CDR1 is MNHEY and CDR2 SVGEGT. V was trimmed by 6 bases and J by 0 bases, leaving 18 bases between them. The CDR3 is made up of 16 amino acids. Study-level points and caveats: What seemed typical of ankylosing spondylitis blood was a TCR beta motif built from roughly eight highly homologous variants. In peripheral blood, disease-linked CD8+ clones occurred at relatively low frequencies. From matched ankylosing spondylitis synovial fluid, disease-linked clones were reportedly recovered at significantly enriched levels. Prior literature has documented some motif variants in synovial fluid and blood from reactive arthritis.

Researchers built TCR beta libraries using quantitative 5'-RACE with molecular barcodes. One entry per CDR3 protein results from TCRdb running MiXCR on the 5' RACE reads. The sample includes around 140,000 distinct CDR3 sequences, roughly 18% of them seen just once. In this sample, this clonotype turned up a few times. What it binds is not known. Sequences were obtained from blood, either unsorted or a sorted T cell fraction (not recorded which). The V and J genes are TRBV6-2 or TRBV6-3 and TRBJ2-7, with TRBD2 as a possible D gene (5 bases). This TCR was sampled from a male donor with ankylosing spondylitis. Here the CDR3 reads CASSLTFRTASYEQYF. Here the CDR3 DNA reads TGTGCCAGCAGCCTAACTTTTAGGACTGCCTCCTACGAGCAGTACTTC.